This T cell receptor (beta chain) stems from a study of shared clonotypes between healthy human individuals. Across the study: Three plates each covered CD4 naive and memory; CD8 naive two, CD8 memory one. Points from the study as a whole: Roughly 4.6% of naive CD4 clonotypes were common to four donors.

As for this clone: Its antigen is as yet unknown.

Clones were read by immunoSEQ multiplex PCR, and TCRdb kept only the in-frame ones, dropping some. The sample consists of approximately 2,000,000 clones, just under 95% of them appearing once. Germline assignment: CDR1 SGHTA and CDR2 FQGNSA. CDR3 length equals 14 residues. V lost 0 bases to trimming and J lost 5 bases, with 10 bases between them. This receptor was identified in a man aged 18 to 29 in good health. Some clones in this sample may be carry-over from other donors' samples. Sequencing was performed on naive CD4+ T cells from PBMCs. Specified subset: CD45RA+ positively selected. The chain uses TRBV7-2 and TRBJ2-5; a possible D gene is TRBD1 (5 bases). The CDR3 nucleotides are TGTGCCAGCAGCTTAGCGGGCGCAGGGGAGACCCAGTACTTC. It encodes CASSLAGAGETQYF.